Presented here are 12 T cell receptor beta chains from one specimen sequenced in a study of CD8+ T cells in alopecia areata. Treatment noted: oral pan-JAK inhibitor, 5-10 mg twice daily. cDNA reverse transcribed from extracted RNA served as the sequencing template. Some clones are missing from TCRdb's copy, which holds only in-frame ones; the method was immunoSEQ multiplex PCR. The sample holds approximately 130,000 clones, approximately 57% seen once. The source was CD4+ T cells sorted from blood, collected at week 4, from a patient treated with tofacitinib. All receptors derive from a human donor with alopecia areata.

The chain joins TRBV2 to TRBJ1-2; the D is unclear. Germline V CDR1 and CDR2: SNHLY, FYNNEI. CDR3 length equals 11 residues. V lost 3 bases to trimming and J lost 8 bases, with 7 bases between them. CDR3 coding DNA: TGTGCCAGCAGTGATTCGGGCGGCTACACCTTC. Protein product: CASSDSGGYTF.

The chain uses TRBV6-5 and TRBJ2-5, with D unresolved. This CDR3 is built from 11 residues. The V gene lost 5 bases and the J gene lost 13 bases, with 14 bases spanning the gap. Germline CDR1 reads MNHEY; CDR2 reads SVGAGI. The CDR3 DNA is TGTGCCAGCAGTGAAATGGGGTTGGTGTACTTC. Protein product: CASSEMGLVYF.

Written as DNA, the CDR3 is TGTGCCAGCAGTGAAGGTAGTCAGCCCCAGCATTTT. It specifies CASSEGSQPQHF. The V and J genes are TRBV25-1 and TRBJ1-5; D is undetermined. Germline CDR1 is MGHDK and CDR2 is SYGVNS. This CDR3 contains 12 residues. Between the trimmed V and J ends, which lost 2 bases and 6 bases, there was a span of 5 bases.

The chain joins TRBV30 to TRBJ1-5; the D gene is possibly TRBD1 (5 bases). Germline lookup yields CDR1 GTSNPN and CDR2 SVGIG (reference sequence). The V and J ends lost 1 base and 0 bases respectively, with 7 bases between them. This CDR3 is built from 14 residues. The CDR3 DNA follows: TGTGCCTGGAGTGGACAGACTAGCAATCAGCCCCAGCATTTT. Its translation is CAWSGQTSNQPQHF.

The gene calls are TRBV15 and TRBJ1-5; D is perhaps TRBD1 (5 bases). Germline V lookup: CDR1 LNHNV, CDR2 YYDKDF (reference sequence). The CDR3 spans 14 residues. The ends were cut back, 9 bases at V and 6 bases at J, with 18 bases in the middle. The CDR3 protein is CATRAGGDRQPQHF. CDR3 in DNA: TGTGCCACGAGAGCTGGAGGGGACCGTCAGCCCCAGCATTTT.

This clone appeared a few times. The J gene is TRBJ2-7, the V gene TRBV23-1; D not certain. TRBV23-1 is given ORF status, its function remaining uncertain. Trimming shortened V by 0 bases and J by 5 bases, and 11 bases separated the two germline ends. The CDR3 runs to 14 residues. CDR3 coding DNA: TGCGCCAGCAGTCAATCTAAAAGGGTAGACGAGCAGTACTTC. This gives the protein CASSQSKRVDEQYF.

This clone was found a few times. CDR3 DNA sequence: TGTGCCAGCAGGGACCGGGGCGTCCACGAGCAGTACTTC. It is translated as CASRDRGVHEQYF. The chain is built from TRBV25-1 and TRBJ2-7; TRBD1 or TRBD2 may be the D gene (5 bases each). The ends were cut back, 6 bases at V and 5 bases at J, with 14 bases in the middle. CDR3 length equals 13 residues. The V gene's germline CDR1 is MGHDK and CDR2 SYGVNS.

This clone was picked up a small number of times. The chain employs TRBV4-2 and TRBJ2-7; D possibly corresponds to TRBD1 (6 bases). V dropped 0 bases and J dropped 6 bases, with 12 bases sitting between them. Germline V gene data show CDR1 as LGHNA and CDR2 as YNFKEQ. The CDR3 sequence is 14 residues long. The CDR3 sequence is CASSQDHRVGEQYF. CDR3 coding DNA: TGTGCCAGCAGCCAAGATCACAGGGTAGGCGAGCAGTACTTC.

The rearrangement joins TRBV5-1 to TRBJ1-1; D may be TRBD1 (5 bases). V was cut by 0 bases and J by 10 bases, with 16 bases left in between. CDR1 and CDR2 (germline): SGHRS, YFSETQ. The CDR3 is 14 amino acids. The chain's CDR3 is CASSLDRTQVRAFF. DNA of the CDR3: TGCGCCAGCAGCTTGGACCGGACACAAGTCAGAGCTTTCTTT.

The rearrangement joins TRBV28 to TRBJ1-2; 9 bases map to TRBD1. Unmatched junction bases numbered 6, after V lost 2 bases and J lost 8 bases. The CDR3 runs to 14 residues. Germline assignment: CDR1 MDHEN and CDR2 SYDVKM. CDR3: CASSLGGQGEGYTF. The CDR3 DNA is TGTGCCAGCAGTTTAGGGGGACAGGGAGAGGGCTACACCTTC.

The J gene is TRBJ2-3, the V gene TRBV6-6, with D possibly TRBD2 on 7 matching bases. The germline V and J ends were trimmed by 4 bases and 2 bases, with 16 bases remaining between them. The CDR3 covers 16 residues. The germline CDR1 and CDR2 sequences are MNHNY and SVGAGI (reference sequence). The DNA of the CDR3 is TGTGCCAGCAGTTCGTCGGGGGGCCGGATCACAGATACGCAGTATTTT. It yields the protein CASSSSGGRITDTQYF.

The chain employs TRBV5-1 and TRBJ2-5; 7 bases match TRBD2. V lost 1 base to trimming and J lost 1 base; unmatched junction nucleotides: 7. Germline CDR1 is SGHRS and CDR2 is YFSETQ. This CDR3 is 16 amino acids long. The CDR3 sequence is CASSLTLAAVQETQYF. In DNA form, the CDR3 reads TGCGCCAGCAGCTTGACGCTAGCGGCAGTCCAAGAGACCCAGTACTTC.